The rows below give T cell receptor beta chains drawn from one sample of a study of T cell clones after liver transplantation. Using immunoSEQ multiplex PCR, the repertoire was profiled, and TCRdb retains in-frame clones only, with some absent. Of some 75,000 clones listed, 80% are singletons. This specimen consisted of CD4+ T cells from blood, obtained before liver transplant. The source of these receptors is a human donor who received a liver transplant. Both conserved end residues are part of each CDR3. The order of the fields is D gene, clone size, V gene, J gene, CDR3 protein, CDR3 DNA. A D gene is named only where the DNA matches it firmly. Some rows have no size entry. The others give once, few or many, or a class for an expanded clone.

.	.	TRBV28	TRBJ1-2	CASSSRVRGYTF	TGTGCCAGCAGTTCCAGGGTGCGGGGCTACACCTTC
TRBD2	.	TRBV5-4	TRBJ2-1	CASSAPNRLAGNNEQFF	TGTGCCAGCAGCGCTCCCAACAGACTAGCGGGAAACAATGAGCAGTTCTTC
.	few	TRBV9	TRBJ2-2	CASSEGSGIPEDTGELFF	TGTGCCAGCAGCGAGGGTTCCGGGATCCCAGAGGACACCGGGGAGCTGTTTTTT
.	.	TRBV29-1	TRBJ2-3	CSVGSVTDTQYF	TGCAGCGTTGGATCGGTCACAGATACGCAGTATTTT
TRBD2	.	TRBV19	TRBJ2-1	CASSLTSGINEQFF	TGTGCCAGTAGTCTTACTAGCGGGATCAATGAGCAGTTCTTC
.	.	TRBV18	TRBJ2-2	CASSPSSLGPTGELFF	TGTGCCAGCTCACCTTCTAGCCTTGGGCCGACCGGGGAGCTGTTTTTT
.	.	TRBV28	TRBJ2-4	CASSPAKNIQYF	TGTGCCAGCAGTCCGGCCAAAAACATTCAGTACTTC
TRBD1	.	TRBV5-6	TRBJ2-1	CASSLRTGWRSGNEQFF	TGTGCCAGCAGCTTGAGGACAGGGTGGCGTTCGGGCAATGAGCAGTTCTTC
.	.	TRBV2	TRBJ1-5	CAGTSTNSNQPQHF	TGTGCCGGCACGAGTACAAATAGCAATCAGCCCCAGCATTTT
.	.	TRBV12-5	TRBJ1-1	CASGLSMNTEAFF	TGTGCTAGTGGTTTGTCGATGAACACTGAAGCTTTCTTT
.	.	TRBV10-1	TRBJ2-3	CASSEGWGTTNTDTQYF	TGCGCCAGCAGTGAAGGCTGGGGAACTACTAACACAGATACGCAGTATTTT
.	.	TRBV28	TRBJ2-1	CASTLVPTRSGYIDEQFF	TGTGCCAGCACCTTAGTCCCGACTCGATCGGGGTATATCGATGAGCAGTTCTTC
.	once	TRBV7-2	TRBJ2-2	CASRVTSNTGELFF	TGTGCCAGCAGAGTGACCTCGAACACCGGGGAGCTGTTTTTT
.	few	TRBV27	TRBJ2-1	CASRIRGGGNEQFF	TGTGCCAGCAGAATAAGAGGGGGGGGGAATGAGCAGTTCTTC
TRBD1	.	TRBV28	TRBJ1-4	CASRPQGSNEKLFF	TGTGCCAGCAGGCCACAGGGGTCTAATGAAAAACTGTTTTTT
TRBD2	few	TRBV6-1	TRBJ2-1	CASLLAGPYNEQFF	TGTGCCAGCTTACTAGCGGGCCCCTACAATGAGCAGTTCTTC
.	.	TRBV28	TRBJ1-3	CASSPRGSSVSGNTIYF	TGTGCCAGCAGTCCCCGAGGCAGCTCTGTCTCTGGAAACACCATATATTTT
.	.	TRBV11-2	TRBJ2-7	CASSPSYEQYF	TGTGCCAGCAGCCCATCCTACGAGCAGTACTTC
.	.	TRBV2	TRBJ1-5	CASGPGQPNQPQHF	TGTGCCAGCGGGCCGGGACAACCCAATCAGCCCCAGCATTTT
TRBD2	.	TRBV28	TRBJ2-3	CASSREGTDTQYF	TGTGCCAGCAGCCGGGAGGGGACGGATACGCAGTATTTT
TRBD2	.	TRBV5-1	TRBJ2-3	CASSKTSGADTQYF	TGCGCCAGCAGCAAGACTAGCGGAGCAGATACGCAGTATTTT
.	.	TRBV19	TRBJ2-5	CASGDFQETQYF	TGTGCCAGTGGGGATTTTCAAGAGACCCAGTACTTC
TRBD2	.	TRBV7-2	TRBJ2-7	CASSLRTSGRPTYEQYF	TGTGCCAGCAGCTTGCGAACTAGCGGGAGACCGACCTACGAGCAGTACTTC
TRBD1	.	TRBV5-4	TRBJ1-2	CASSLGGDYGYTF	TGTGCCAGCAGCCTAGGGGGCGACTATGGCTACACCTTC
.	few	TRBV5-1	TRBJ1-1	CASSVGGKNTEAFF	TGCGCCAGCAGCGTGGGAGGTAAGAACACTGAAGCTTTCTTT
TRBD1	once	TRBV25-1	TRBJ1-1	CASSGQGAVHTEAFF	TGTGCCAGCAGTGGACAGGGGGCCGTACACACTGAAGCTTTCTTT
TRBD2	.	TRBV19	TRBJ2-1	CASTLSGRGSNEQFF	TGTGCCAGTACCCTTAGCGGGAGGGGGTCCAATGAGCAGTTCTTC
TRBD1	.	TRBV14	TRBJ1-3	CASSQGSGQGLNTIYF	TGTGCCAGCAGCCAAGGTTCGGGACAGGGATTAAACACCATATATTTT
.	.	TRBV27	TRBJ1-1	CASSRQGNTEAFF	TGTGCCAGCAGCCGTCAGGGTAACACTGAAGCTTTCTTT
.	.	TRBV7-3	TRBJ2-5	CASTRWAGSETQYF	TGTGCCAGCACCCGCTGGGCGGGATCGGAGACCCAGTACTTC
.	.	TRBV7-3	TRBJ2-1	CASSLNSGSAYNEQFF	TGTGCCAGCAGCTTAAATTCAGGGTCGGCCTACAATGAGCAGTTCTTC
TRBD2	.	TRBV10-3	TRBJ2-3	CAISPSGHTDTQYF	TGTGCCATCTCTCCTAGCGGGCACACAGATACGCAGTATTTT
.	.	TRBV5-4	TRBJ1-1	CASSFGREGNTEAFF	TGTGCCAGCAGCTTTGGGAGGGAAGGGAACACTGAAGCTTTCTTT
TRBD2	.	TRBV7-9	TRBJ2-5	CASSLSSGGETQYF	TGTGCCAGCAGCTTATCTAGCGGGGGAGAGACCCAGTACTTC
TRBD1	once	TRBV10-3	TRBJ1-2	CAISESTGILPGGYTF	TGTGCCATCAGTGAGTCGACAGGGATACTACCTGGTGGCTACACCTTC
.	.	TRBV4-3	TRBJ1-3	CASSQDQAGASGNTIYF	TGCGCCAGCAGCCAAGATCAAGCAGGGGCTTCTGGAAACACCATATATTTT
.	.	TRBV11-2	TRBJ2-5	CASSLDISPGLRLETQYF	TGTGCCAGCAGCTTAGATATATCGCCGGGGCTTAGGTTGGAGACCCAGTACTTC
TRBD2	.	TRBV10-2	TRBJ2-3	CASTVKTSGRDRDTQYF	TGCGCCAGCACCGTCAAGACTAGCGGGAGGGACCGGGATACGCAGTATTTT
.	.	TRBV18	TRBJ1-2	CASSPNGQEFSAYGYTF	TGTGCCAGCTCACCCAACGGACAAGAATTCTCGGCCTATGGCTACACCTTC
.	few	TRBV5-8	TRBJ2-7	CASRLLSGAYEQYF	TGTGCCAGCCGCCTACTTTCGGGGGCCTACGAGCAGTACTTC
.	.	TRBV9	TRBJ1-1	CASSPKAWNTEAFF	TGTGCCAGCAGCCCTAAGGCCTGGAACACTGAAGCTTTCTTT
.	.	TRBV28	TRBJ1-4	CASRGRDEKLFF	TGTGCCAGCAGAGGTAGAGACGAAAAACTGTTTTTT
.	.	TRBV7-8	TRBJ1-5	CASSLSRYQPQHF	TGTGCCAGCAGCTTAAGCAGATATCAGCCCCAGCATTTT
.	.	TRBV5-6	TRBJ2-7	CASSLYSTSYEQYF	TGTGCCAGCAGCTTGTACTCAACTTCCTACGAGCAGTACTTC
.	.	TRBV5-1	TRBJ2-5	CASGGSDRETQYF	TGCGCCAGCGGTGGGTCGGACCGGGAGACCCAGTACTTC
.	.	TRBV6-1	TRBJ2-7	CASSEREWREQYF	TGTGCCAGCAGTGAACGGGAATGGAGAGAGCAGTACTTC
.	.	TRBV28	TRBJ1-5	CASTSPYRGNQPQHF	TGTGCCAGCACTTCACCCTACAGGGGCAATCAGCCCCAGCATTTT
.	.	TRBV10-3	TRBJ1-1	CAITRAGGNEAFF	TGTGCCATCACCCGGGCCGGGGGAAATGAAGCTTTCTTT
TRBD1	.	TRBV29-1	TRBJ2-7	CSAGDSYEQYF	TGCAGCGCCGGGGACAGCTACGAGCAGTACTTC
TRBD2	.	TRBV28	TRBJ2-3	CASSLRQRDFYF	TGTGCCAGCAGTTTACGCCAGCGGGACTTCTATTTT
TRBD1	once	TRBV5-1	TRBJ2-3	CASSLHRDRGRTDTQYF	TGCGCCAGCAGCTTACACCGGGACAGGGGTCGAACAGATACGCAGTATTTT
.	once	TRBV6-1	TRBJ1-1	CASSEATVLAFF	TGTGCCAGCAGTGAAGCTACAGTGCTAGCTTTCTTT
TRBD2	few	TRBV7-9	TRBJ2-7	CASSFAGGDNEQYF	TGTGCCAGCAGCTTTGCGGGAGGGGATAACGAGCAGTACTTC
TRBD1	few	TRBV6-5	TRBJ2-7	CASSSYRGAYEQYF	TGTGCCAGCAGTTCATACAGGGGTGCCTACGAGCAGTACTTC